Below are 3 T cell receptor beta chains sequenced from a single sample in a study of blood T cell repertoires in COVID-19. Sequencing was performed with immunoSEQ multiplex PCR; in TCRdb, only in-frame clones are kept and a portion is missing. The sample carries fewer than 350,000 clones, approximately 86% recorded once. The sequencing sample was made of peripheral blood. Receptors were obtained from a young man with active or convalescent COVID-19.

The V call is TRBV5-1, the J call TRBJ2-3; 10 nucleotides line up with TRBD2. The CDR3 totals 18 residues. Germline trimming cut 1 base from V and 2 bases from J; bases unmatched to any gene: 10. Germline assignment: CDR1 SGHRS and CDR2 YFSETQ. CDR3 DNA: TGCGCCAGCAGCTTGATGTCGTCTAGCGGGGGAATCACAGATACGCAGTATTTT. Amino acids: CASSLMSSSGGITDTQYF.

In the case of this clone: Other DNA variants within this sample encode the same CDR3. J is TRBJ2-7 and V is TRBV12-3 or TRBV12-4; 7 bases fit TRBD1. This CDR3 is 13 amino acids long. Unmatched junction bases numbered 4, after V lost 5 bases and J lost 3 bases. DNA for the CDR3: TGTGCCAGCAGTCTAGGGACAGTCTACGAGCAGTACTTC. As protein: CASSLGTVYEQYF.

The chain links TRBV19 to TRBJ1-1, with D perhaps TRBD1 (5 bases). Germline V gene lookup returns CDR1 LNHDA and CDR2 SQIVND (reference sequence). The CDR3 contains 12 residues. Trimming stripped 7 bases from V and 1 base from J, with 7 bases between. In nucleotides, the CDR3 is TGTGCCAGTACCGGGGGGAACACTGAAGCTTTCTTT. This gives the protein CASTGGNTEAFF.